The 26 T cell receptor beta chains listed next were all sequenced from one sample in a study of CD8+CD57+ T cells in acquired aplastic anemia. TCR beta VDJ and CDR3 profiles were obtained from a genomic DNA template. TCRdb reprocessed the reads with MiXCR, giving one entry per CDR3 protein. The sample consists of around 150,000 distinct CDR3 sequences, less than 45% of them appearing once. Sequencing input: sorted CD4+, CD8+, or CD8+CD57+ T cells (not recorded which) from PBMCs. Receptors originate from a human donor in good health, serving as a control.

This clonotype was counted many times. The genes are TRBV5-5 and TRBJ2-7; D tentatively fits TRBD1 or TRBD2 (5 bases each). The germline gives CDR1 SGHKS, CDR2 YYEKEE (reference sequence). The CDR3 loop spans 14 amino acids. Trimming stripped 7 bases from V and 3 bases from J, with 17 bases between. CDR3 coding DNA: TGTGCCAGCCAAGGGGTATTGGGGGACTACGAGCAGTACTTC. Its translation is CASQGVLGDYEQYF.

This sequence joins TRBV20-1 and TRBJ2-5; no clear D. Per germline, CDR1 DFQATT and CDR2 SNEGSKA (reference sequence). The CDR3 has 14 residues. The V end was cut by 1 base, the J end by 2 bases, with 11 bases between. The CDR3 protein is CSARVPDMQETQYF. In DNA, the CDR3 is TGCAGTGCTAGAGTCCCCGACATGCAAGAGACCCAGTACTTC.

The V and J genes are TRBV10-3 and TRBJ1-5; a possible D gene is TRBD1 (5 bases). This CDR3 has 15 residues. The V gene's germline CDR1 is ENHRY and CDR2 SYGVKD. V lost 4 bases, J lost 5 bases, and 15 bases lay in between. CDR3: CAISVGRGGDQPQHF. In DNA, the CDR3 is TGTGCCATCAGTGTAGGCCGGGGCGGAGATCAGCCCCAGCATTTT.

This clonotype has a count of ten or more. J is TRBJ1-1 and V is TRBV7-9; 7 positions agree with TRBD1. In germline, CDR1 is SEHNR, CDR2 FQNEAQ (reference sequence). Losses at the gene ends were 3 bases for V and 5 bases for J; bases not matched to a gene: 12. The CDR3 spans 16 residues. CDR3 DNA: TGTGCCAGCAGCTTGGGGCCAGGCCCAGGGGGGACTGAAGCTTTCTTT. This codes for CASSLGPGPGGTEAFF.

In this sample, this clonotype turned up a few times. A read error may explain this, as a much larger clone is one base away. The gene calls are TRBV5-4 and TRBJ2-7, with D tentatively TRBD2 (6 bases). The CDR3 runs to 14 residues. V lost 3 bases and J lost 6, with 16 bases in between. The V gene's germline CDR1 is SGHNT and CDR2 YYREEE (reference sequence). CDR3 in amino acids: CASSSRLDRREQYF. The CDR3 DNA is TGTGCCAGCAGCTCTAGACTAGACCGGCGCGAGCAGTACTTC.

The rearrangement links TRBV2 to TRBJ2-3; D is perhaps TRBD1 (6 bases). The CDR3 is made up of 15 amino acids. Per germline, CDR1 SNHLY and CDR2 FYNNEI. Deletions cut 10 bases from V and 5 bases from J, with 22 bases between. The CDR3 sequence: CANPRFLGAEDTQYF. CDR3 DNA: TGTGCCAACCCGCGTTTTTTGGGGGCTGAAGATACGCAGTATTTT.

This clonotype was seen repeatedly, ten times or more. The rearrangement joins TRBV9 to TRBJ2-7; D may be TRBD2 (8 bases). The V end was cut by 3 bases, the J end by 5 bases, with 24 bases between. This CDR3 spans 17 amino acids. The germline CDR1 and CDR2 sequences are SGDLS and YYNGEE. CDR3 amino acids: CASSDGSGGQGVHEQYF. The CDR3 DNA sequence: TGTGCCAGCAGCGACGGGTCGGGGGGGCAGGGGGTACACGAGCAGTACTTC.

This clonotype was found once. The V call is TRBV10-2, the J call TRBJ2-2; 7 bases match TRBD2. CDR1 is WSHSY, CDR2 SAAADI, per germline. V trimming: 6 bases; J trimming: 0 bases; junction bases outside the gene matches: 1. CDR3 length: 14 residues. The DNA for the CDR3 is TGCGCCAGCAGGGCGGGGGCGAACACCGGGGAGCTGTTTTTT. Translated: CASRAGANTGELFF.

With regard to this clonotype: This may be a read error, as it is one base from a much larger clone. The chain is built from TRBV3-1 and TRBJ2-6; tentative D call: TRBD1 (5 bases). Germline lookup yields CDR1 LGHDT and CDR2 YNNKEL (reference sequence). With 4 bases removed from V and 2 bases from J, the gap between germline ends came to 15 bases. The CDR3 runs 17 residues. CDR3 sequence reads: CASSLRALLPGANVLTF. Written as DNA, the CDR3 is TGTGCCAGCAGCCTCAGGGCGTTATTACCTGGGGCCAACGTCCTGACTTTC.

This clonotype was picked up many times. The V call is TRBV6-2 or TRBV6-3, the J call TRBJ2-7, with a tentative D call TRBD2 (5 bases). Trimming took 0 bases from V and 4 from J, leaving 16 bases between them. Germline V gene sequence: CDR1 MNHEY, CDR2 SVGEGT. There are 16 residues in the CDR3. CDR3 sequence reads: CASSYSYGGRTYEQYF. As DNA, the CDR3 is TGTGCCAGCAGTTACTCGTATGGCGGAAGGACTTACGAGCAGTACTTC.

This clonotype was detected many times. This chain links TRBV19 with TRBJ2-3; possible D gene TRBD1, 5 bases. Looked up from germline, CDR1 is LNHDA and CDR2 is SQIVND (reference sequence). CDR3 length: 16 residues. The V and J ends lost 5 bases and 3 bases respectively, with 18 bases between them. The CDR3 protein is CASSESRVVRTDTQYF. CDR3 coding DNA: TGTGCCAGTAGTGAGAGCAGGGTGGTGAGAACAGATACGCAGTATTTT.

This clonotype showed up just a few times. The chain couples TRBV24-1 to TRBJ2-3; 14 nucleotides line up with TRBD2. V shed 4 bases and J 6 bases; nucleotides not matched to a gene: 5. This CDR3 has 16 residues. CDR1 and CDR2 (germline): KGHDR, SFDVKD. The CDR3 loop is CATSEPGLAGVDTQYF. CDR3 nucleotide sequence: TGTGCCACCAGTGAACCGGGACTAGCGGGGGTTGATACGCAGTATTTT.

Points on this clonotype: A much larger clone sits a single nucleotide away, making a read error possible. This CDR3 is CSAKRGGESAGQFF. In DNA, the CDR3 is TGCAGCGCTAAACGGGGGGGCGAGTCCGCTGGGCAGTTCTTC. The J gene is TRBJ2-1, the V gene TRBV29-1; 8 bases are a match to TRBD2. Germline V gene sequence: CDR1 SQVTM, CDR2 ANQGSEA. The junction had 17 bases not matched to a gene; V was cut back by 7 bases and J by 12 bases. The length of the CDR3 is 14 residues.

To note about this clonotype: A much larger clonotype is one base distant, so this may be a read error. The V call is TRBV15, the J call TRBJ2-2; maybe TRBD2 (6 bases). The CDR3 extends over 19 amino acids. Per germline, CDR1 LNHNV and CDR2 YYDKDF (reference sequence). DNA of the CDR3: TGTGCCACCAGCAGAGTTCTTTTTACGGGGGAGTCTAACACCGGGGAGCCGTTTTTT. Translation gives CATSRVLFTGESNTGEPFF.

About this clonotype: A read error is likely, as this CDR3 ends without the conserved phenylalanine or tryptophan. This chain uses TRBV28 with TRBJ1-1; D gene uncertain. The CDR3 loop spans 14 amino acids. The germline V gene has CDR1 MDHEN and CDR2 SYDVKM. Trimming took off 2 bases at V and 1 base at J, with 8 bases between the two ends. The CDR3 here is CASSLAGKNTEAFL. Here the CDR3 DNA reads TGTGCCAGCAGTTTAGCGGGAAAGAACACTGAAGCTTTCCTT.

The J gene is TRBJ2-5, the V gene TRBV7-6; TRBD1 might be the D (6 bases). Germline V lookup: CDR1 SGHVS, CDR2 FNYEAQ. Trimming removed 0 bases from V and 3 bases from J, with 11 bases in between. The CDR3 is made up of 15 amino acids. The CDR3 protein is CASSLAGAREETQYF. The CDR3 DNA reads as TGTGCCAGCAGCTTAGCGGGGGCGCGAGAAGAGACCCAGTACTTC. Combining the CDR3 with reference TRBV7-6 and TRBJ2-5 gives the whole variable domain GAGVSQSPRYKVTKRGQDVALRCDPISGHVSLYWYRQALGQGPEFLTYFNYEAQQDKSGLPNDRFSAERPEGSISTLTIQRTEQRDSAMYRCASSLAGAREETQYFGPGTRLLVL.

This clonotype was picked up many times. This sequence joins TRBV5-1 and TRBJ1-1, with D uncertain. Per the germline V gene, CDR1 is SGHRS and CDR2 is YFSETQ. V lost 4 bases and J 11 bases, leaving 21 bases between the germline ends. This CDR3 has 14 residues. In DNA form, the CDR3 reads TGCGCCAGCAGCCACGGTGTGGGCACCTCAGAGGCTTTCTTT. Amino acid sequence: CASSHGVGTSEAFF.

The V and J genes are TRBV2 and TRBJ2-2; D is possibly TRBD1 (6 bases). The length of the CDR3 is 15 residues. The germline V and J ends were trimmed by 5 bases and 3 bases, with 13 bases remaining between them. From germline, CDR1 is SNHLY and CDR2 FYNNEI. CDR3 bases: TGTGCCAGCAGTCCGGACAGCTCCTACACCGGGGAGCTGTTTTTT. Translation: CASSPDSSYTGELFF.

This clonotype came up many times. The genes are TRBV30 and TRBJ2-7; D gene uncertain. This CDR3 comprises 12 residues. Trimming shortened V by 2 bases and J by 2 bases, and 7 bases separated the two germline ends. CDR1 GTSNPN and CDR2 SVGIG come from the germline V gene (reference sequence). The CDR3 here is CAWSSPTYEQYF. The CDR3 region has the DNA TGTGCCTGGAGTAGTCCTACCTACGAGCAGTACTTC.

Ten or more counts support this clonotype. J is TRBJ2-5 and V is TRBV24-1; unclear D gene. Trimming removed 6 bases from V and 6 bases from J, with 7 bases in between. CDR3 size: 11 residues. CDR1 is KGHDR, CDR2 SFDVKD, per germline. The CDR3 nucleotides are TGTGCCACCAGTTTGAGGCAGACCCAGTACTTC. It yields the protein CATSLRQTQYF.

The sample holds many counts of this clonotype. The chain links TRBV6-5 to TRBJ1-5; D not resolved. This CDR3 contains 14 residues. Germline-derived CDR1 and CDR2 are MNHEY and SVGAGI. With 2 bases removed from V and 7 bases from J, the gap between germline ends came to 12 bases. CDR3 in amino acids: CASSYLVSGQPQHF. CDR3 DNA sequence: TGTGCCAGCAGTTACCTGGTGTCCGGGCAGCCCCAGCATTTT.

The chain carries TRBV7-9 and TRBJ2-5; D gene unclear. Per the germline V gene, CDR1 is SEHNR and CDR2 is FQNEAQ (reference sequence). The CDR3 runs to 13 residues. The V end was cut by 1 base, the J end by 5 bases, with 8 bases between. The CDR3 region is CASSLGGVETQYF. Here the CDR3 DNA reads TGTGCCAGCAGCTTAGGTGGGGTGGAGACCCAGTACTTC.

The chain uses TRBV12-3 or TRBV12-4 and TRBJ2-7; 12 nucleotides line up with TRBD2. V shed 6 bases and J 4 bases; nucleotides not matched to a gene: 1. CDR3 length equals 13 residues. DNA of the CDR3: TGTGCCAGCAGACTAGCGGGAGGATACGAGCAGTACTTC. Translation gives CASRLAGGYEQYF.

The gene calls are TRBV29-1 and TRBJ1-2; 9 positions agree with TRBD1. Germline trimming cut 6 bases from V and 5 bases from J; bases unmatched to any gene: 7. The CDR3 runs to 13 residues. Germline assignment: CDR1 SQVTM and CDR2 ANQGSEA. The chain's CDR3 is CSVGDRAAYGYTF. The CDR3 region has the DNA TGCAGCGTGGGGGACAGGGCCGCTTATGGCTACACCTTC.

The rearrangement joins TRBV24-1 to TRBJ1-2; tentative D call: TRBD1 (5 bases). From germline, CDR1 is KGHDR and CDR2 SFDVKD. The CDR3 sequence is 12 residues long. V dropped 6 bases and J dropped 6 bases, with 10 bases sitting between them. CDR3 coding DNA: TGTGCCACCAGTTCAGGGTCGGATGGCTACACCTTC. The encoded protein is CATSSGSDGYTF.

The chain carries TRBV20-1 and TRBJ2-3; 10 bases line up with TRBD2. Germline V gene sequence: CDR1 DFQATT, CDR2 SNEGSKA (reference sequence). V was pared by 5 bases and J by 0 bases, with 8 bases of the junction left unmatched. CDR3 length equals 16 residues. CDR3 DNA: TGCAGTGCTTGGCTAGCGGGGGCCGCTAGCACAGATACGCAGTATTTT. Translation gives CSAWLAGAASTDTQYF.